The TCR beta chain under discussion was sequenced for a study of T-cell reconstitution after alpha-beta-depleted transplantation in children. Unique molecular identifiers featured in how the TCRbeta library was prepared. Via MiXCR, TCRdb re-called the PCR reads, giving one row per CDR3 protein. This table has 350,000 to 400,000 distinct CDR3 sequences, about a fifth appearing once. Trimming at V came to 5 bases and at J to 9 bases, leaving 8 bases not matched to a gene. CDR1 and CDR2 from the germline V gene are SQVTM and ANQGSEA. The CDR3 has 13 residues. The TCR was taken from a human donor who donated a stem cell graft to a child with acute myeloid leukemia. The rearrangement links TRBV29-1 to TRBJ2-4, with 9 nucleotides matching TRBD2. Sequenced here: PBMCs from the stem cell graft donor, sampled from the stem cell graft. Here the CDR3 reads CSVYGGRAGIQYF. The CDR3, as DNA: TGCAGCGTTTACGGCGGGAGGGCCGGCATTCAGTACTTC. The full variable domain, its missing parts supplied by reference TRBV29-1 and TRBJ2-4, is SAVISQKPSRDICQRGTSLTIQCQVDSQVTMMFWYRQQPGQSLTLIATANQGSEATYESGFVIDKFPISRPNLTFSTLTVSNMSPEDSSIYLCSVYGGRAGIQYFGAGTRLSVL.